This T cell receptor (beta chain) originates from a study of CD8+CD57+ T cells in acquired aplastic anemia. The study profiled TCR beta VDJ and CDR3 using genomic DNA as template. Using its own MiXCR run on the reads, TCRdb lists one record per CDR3 protein. Among over 150,000 distinct CDR3 sequences, roughly 65% were seen once, and the ten largest hold approximately 42%. Per the germline V gene, CDR1 is LNHDA and CDR2 is SQIVND (reference sequence). V lost 5 bases and J lost 2; bases outside the gene matches: 2. This CDR3 is 15 amino acids long. It was patients with CD8+CD57+ cell expansion by flow cytometry who were chosen for sequencing.

The receptor's source is a human donor with aplastic anemia. The chain combines TRBV19 with TRBJ2-1; 11 bases agree with TRBD2. Sequencing input: sorted CD4+, CD8+, or CD8+CD57+ T cells (not recorded which) from PBMCs. The CDR3 DNA is TGTGCCAGTAGTGTAGCGGGAGGGCCCTACAATGAGCAGTTCTTC. Amino acid sequence: CASSVAGGPYNEQFF.